Listed here are 10 T cell receptor beta chains from one sample, sequenced in a study of cytomegalovirus exposure and HLA in healthy donors. PCR primers comprised 60 Vbeta and 13 Jbeta primers. The assay was immunoSEQ multiplex PCR, and TCRdb's table has in-frame clones only and misses some. The repertoire holds roughly 120,000 clones, with approximately 73% as singletons. The sequencing sample was made of PBMCs. These receptors were taken from a man aged 55 to 70 in good health and CMV-seropositive.

This clone has just one count. The chain is built from TRBV5-4 and TRBJ2-7, with TRBD1 matching 12 bases. Germline V gene data show CDR1 as SGHNT and CDR2 as YYREEE (reference sequence). V dropped 4 bases and J dropped 5; count of bases not matched to a gene: 7. The CDR3 runs to 15 residues. The CDR3 loop is CASSGPGTGGHEQYF. As DNA, the CDR3 is TGTGCCAGCAGCGGCCCCGGGACAGGGGGCCACGAGCAGTACTTC.

In this sample, this clone turned up a few times. This chain uses TRBV19 with TRBJ1-1; D is possibly TRBD1 (5 bases). The ends were cut back, 6 bases at V and 4 bases at J, with 15 bases in the middle. The CDR3 loop spans 14 amino acids. CDR1 LNHDA and CDR2 SQIVND come from the germline V gene (reference sequence). In DNA, the CDR3 is TGTGCCAGTAGAGTGGGGGAGGAGGGCACTGAAGCTTTCTTT. Its protein product is CASRVGEEGTEAFF.

This rearrangement joins TRBV7-3 to TRBJ2-2; tentatively, D is TRBD1 (6 bases). V lost 4 bases and J 1 base, leaving 7 bases between the germline ends. Germline CDR1 is SGHTA and CDR2 is FQGTGA. There are 14 residues in the CDR3. In DNA form, the CDR3 reads TGTGCCAGCAGCTCGACAGGGAACACCGGGGAGCTGTTTTTT. This encodes CASSSTGNTGELFF.

V gene TRBV6-5 combines with J gene TRBJ1-1; TRBD1 agrees at 8 bases. Germline V gene sequence: CDR1 MNHEY, CDR2 SVGAGI. The ends lost 2 bases at V and 3 bases at J; junction bases unmatched: 5. The CDR3 totals 15 residues. The CDR3 bases are TGTGCCAGCAGTTACCGGGGCAGGGGGCACACTGAAGCTTTCTTT. The encoded protein is CASSYRGRGHTEAFF.

With regard to this clone: Additional DNA sequences in this sample encode the identical CDR3. The CDR3 is CASSLAGNQPQHF. DNA of the CDR3: TGCGCCAGCAGCTTGGCGGGGAATCAGCCCCAGCATTTT. The chain combines TRBV5-1 with TRBJ1-5; D is ambiguous. This CDR3 region has 13 residues. The V and J ends lost 0 bases and 4 bases respectively, with 5 bases between them. Germline assignment: CDR1 SGHRS and CDR2 YFSETQ.

The chain couples TRBV6-5 to TRBJ1-5, with D perhaps TRBD1 (6 bases). V lost 8 bases and J lost 9, with 20 bases in between. CDR1 and CDR2 from the germline V gene are MNHEY and SVGAGI. This CDR3 is 14 amino acids long. CDR3 amino acids: CASRLTGPGGPQHF. DNA for the CDR3: TGTGCCAGCCGTCTTACAGGGCCGGGAGGGCCCCAGCATTTT.

J is TRBJ2-1 and V is TRBV6-6; D not resolved. The germline CDR1 and CDR2 sequences are MNHNY and SVGAGI (reference sequence). V dropped 0 bases and J dropped 7 bases, with 7 bases sitting between them. The CDR3 is made up of 13 amino acids. CDR3 DNA sequence: TGTGCCAGCAGTTACTCCCGAGCGAATGAGCAGTTCTTC. Its translation is CASSYSRANEQFF.

The V and J genes are TRBV6-6 and TRBJ2-5; D is possibly TRBD1 (5 bases). The germline CDR1 and CDR2 sequences are MNHNY and SVGAGI (reference sequence). V was trimmed by 4 bases and J by 7 bases, leaving 13 bases between them. There are 13 residues in the CDR3. The CDR3 DNA reads TGTGCCAGCAGTTCTACAGGAGTGTGGACCCAGTACTTC. Translating it yields CASSSTGVWTQYF.

The chain has TRBV28 and TRBJ1-2; 9 positions agree with TRBD1. CDR3 length: 17 residues. The V gene's germline CDR1 is MDHEN and CDR2 SYDVKM. V was pared by 6 bases and J by 1 base, with 12 bases of the junction left unmatched. CDR3 DNA: TGTGCCAGCAGCTTTGACCCGGGACAGGGTGGTAACTATGGCTACACCTTC. It specifies CASSFDPGQGGNYGYTF.

This clone was recorded at least ten times. This same CDR3 is encoded by further DNA sequences in the sample. V gene TRBV10-1 combines with J gene TRBJ1-6; tentatively, D is TRBD1 (6 bases). From germline, CDR1 is WNHNN and CDR2 SYGVQD (reference sequence). V was cut by 7 bases and J by 7 bases, with 11 bases left in between. The CDR3 is 13 amino acids. As DNA, the CDR3 is TGCGCCAGCAATGGACAGCTAAATTCACCCCTCCACTTT. It specifies CASNGQLNSPLHF.